Listed here are 19 T cell receptor beta chains from one sample, sequenced in a study of neurological immune-mediated disorders. TCRdb itself ran the 5' RACE reads through MiXCR, one entry per CDR3 protein. The sample lists about 62,000 distinct CDR3 sequences, roughly 4% occurring once. Material: PBMCs. Receptors were obtained from a woman between 50 and 59 years old with multiple sclerosis.

Many counts were recorded for this clonotype. The V gene is TRBV3-1, the J gene TRBJ1-1; D remains unclear. Trimming cost V 4 bases and J 1 base, with 10 bases left between them. This CDR3 has 14 residues. The germline CDR1 and CDR2 sequences are LGHDT and YNNKEL (reference sequence). CDR3 sequence: CASSPIAGNTEAFF. DNA for the CDR3: TGTGCCAGCAGCCCCATTGCCGGGAACACTGAAGCTTTCTTT.

The sample holds many counts of this clonotype. The V call is TRBV12-3 or TRBV12-4, the J call TRBJ2-2, with D perhaps matching TRBD2 (6 bases). The length of the CDR3 is 16 residues. Between the trimmed V and J ends, which lost 4 bases and 0 bases, there was a span of 12 bases. The CDR3 protein is CASSSGRGSNTGELFF. The CDR3 nucleotides read TGTGCCAGCAGTTCTGGACGGGGGTCGAACACCGGGGAGCTGTTTTTT.

This clonotype was picked up many times. The rearrangement joins TRBV5-6 to TRBJ2-5, with 14 bases identical to TRBD2. The CDR3 consists of 16 residues. V lost 3 bases, J lost 5 bases, and 6 bases stayed unmatched. Germline assignment: CDR1 SGHDT and CDR2 YYEEEE. The CDR3: CASSSPGLAGVETQYF. CDR3 DNA sequence: TGTGCCAGCAGCTCCCCGGGACTAGCGGGAGTGGAGACCCAGTACTTC.

This clonotype has at least ten counts. The V call is TRBV5-1, the J call TRBJ2-1, with D perhaps assigned TRBD1 or TRBD2 (5 bases each). Germline-derived CDR1 and CDR2 are SGHRS and YFSETQ. V dropped 3 bases and J dropped 7 bases, with 17 bases sitting between them. The CDR3 length is 15 residues. The CDR3: CASSSSGGLVNEQFF. In DNA form, the CDR3 reads TGCGCCAGCAGCTCCTCTGGGGGTCTGGTAAATGAGCAGTTCTTC.

At least ten counts were recorded for this clonotype. The rearrangement uses TRBV6-1 and TRBJ1-5; D might be TRBD1 (6 bases). V was cut by 5 bases and J by 6 bases, with 14 bases left in between. In germline, CDR1 is MNHNS, CDR2 SASEGT. The CDR3 totals 14 residues. The CDR3 is CASSLQGRGQPQHF. The CDR3 DNA reads TGTGCCAGCAGTCTACAGGGTAGGGGTCAGCCCCAGCATTTT.

In its sample, this clonotype was seen many times. CDR3 sequence (DNA): TGCGCCAGCAGCTGGGGGACACAGAACACTGAAGCTTTCTTT. Its translation: CASSWGTQNTEAFF. V gene TRBV5-1 combines with J gene TRBJ1-1, with a tentative D call TRBD1 (6 bases). Trimming removed 3 bases at V and 1 base at J, with 10 bases between. The germline gives CDR1 SGHRS, CDR2 YFSETQ. There are 14 residues in the CDR3.

There are many counts of this clonotype. The chain links TRBV6-6 to TRBJ1-6; no clear D. Germline lookup yields CDR1 MNHNY and CDR2 SVGAGI (reference sequence). The CDR3 consists of 14 residues. Between the trimmed V and J ends, which lost 0 bases and 10 bases, there was a span of 10 bases. CDR3 bases: TGTGCCAGCAGTTACTCAGAGGGTGAATCACCCCTCCACTTT. Translated, it gives CASSYSEGESPLHF.

This clonotype was detected many times. The rearrangement uses TRBV28 and TRBJ2-6; a possible D gene is TRBD2 (6 bases). Germline CDR1 MDHEN, CDR2 SYDVKM. The CDR3 sequence is 15 residues long. V was trimmed by 7 bases and J by 4 bases, leaving 14 bases between them. The CDR3 is CASTQRVIGANVLTF. The CDR3 DNA reads as TGTGCCAGCACCCAGCGGGTAATCGGGGCCAACGTCCTGACTTTC.

This clonotype was seen a handful of times. A read error may explain this, as a much larger clone is one base away. The chain combines TRBV5-1 with TRBJ2-7; no firm D call. The V gene's germline CDR1 is SGHRS and CDR2 YFSETQ. Trimming cost V 3 bases and J 3 bases, with 13 bases left between them. The CDR3 consists of 14 residues. CDR3: CASSSGTWDYEQYF. CDR3 in DNA: TGCGCCAGCAGCTCTGGCACCTGGGACTACGAGCAGTACTTC.

This clonotype came up many times. This chain links TRBV28 with TRBJ1-2, with 8 bases matching TRBD1. With 2 bases clipped from V and 2 bases from J, the junction kept 1 base outside the gene matches. The germline CDR1 and CDR2 sequences are MDHEN and SYDVKM. This CDR3 comprises 14 residues. CDR3 protein: CASSLGQGNYGYTF. CDR3 nucleotide sequence: TGTGCCAGCAGTTTAGGACAGGGCAACTATGGCTACACCTTC.

This clonotype was counted at least ten times. This chain links TRBV10-3 with TRBJ2-1; D remains unclear. The CDR3 totals 14 residues. Looked up from germline, CDR1 is ENHRY and CDR2 is SYGVKD. V was trimmed by 0 bases and J by 7 bases, leaving 10 bases between them. The CDR3 loop is CAISESMAKNEQFF. The CDR3 bases are TGTGCCATCAGTGAGTCGATGGCCAAGAATGAGCAGTTCTTC.

This clonotype was recorded at least ten times. J is TRBJ1-4 and V is TRBV29-1; 9 nucleotides agree with TRBD1. In germline, CDR1 is SQVTM, CDR2 ANQGSEA. V lost 4 bases to trimming and J lost 6 bases; unmatched junction nucleotides: 6. The CDR3 has 14 amino acids. CDR3 coding DNA: TGCAGCGTTGCGGCCGGGACAGGGTATGAAAAACTGTTTTTT. Encoded protein: CSVAAGTGYEKLFF.

Many counts were recorded for this clonotype. The rearrangement joins TRBV20-1 to TRBJ2-2, with TRBD2 identical over 8 bases. The germline CDR1 and CDR2 sequences are DFQATT and SNEGSKA (reference sequence). The ends lost 3 bases at V and 0 bases at J; junction bases unmatched: 9. The CDR3 loop spans 17 amino acids. CDR3 sequence (DNA): TGCAGTGCTAGTACAGCGGGAGTGCTCACGAACACCGGGGAGCTGTTTTTT. This codes for CSASTAGVLTNTGELFF.

In its sample, this clonotype was seen many times. The chain employs TRBV6-2 or TRBV6-3 and TRBJ2-3, with D perhaps being TRBD1 or TRBD2 (5 bases each). Between the trimmed V and J ends, which lost 5 bases and 3 bases, there was a span of 18 bases. This CDR3 is 16 amino acids long. The germline V gene has CDR1 MNHEY and CDR2 SVGEGT. The CDR3 spells CASSPPGPGETDTQYF. The CDR3, as DNA: TGTGCCAGCAGTCCCCCGGGACCGGGTGAAACAGATACGCAGTATTTT.

This clonotype was counted ten times or more. V and J are TRBV12-3 or TRBV12-4 and TRBJ1-6, with D possibly being TRBD1 (6 bases). CDR3 length equals 13 residues. V gave up 3 bases and J gave up 11 bases, with 11 bases separating them. CDR3 loop: CASSFGRGPPLHF. The DNA of the CDR3 is TGTGCCAGCAGTTTCGGCAGGGGTCCACCCCTCCACTTT.

A remark on this clonotype: A much larger clone is a single base away; this may be a read error. The V gene is TRBV7-3, the J gene TRBJ1-2; D might be TRBD1 (6 bases). The CDR3 has 13 residues. V lost 5 bases and J 8 bases, leaving 15 bases between the germline ends. Germline V gives CDR1 SGHTA, CDR2 FQGTGA. DNA of the CDR3: TGTGCCAGCAGCCAGGACAGATTCAAAGGCTACACCTTC. Encoded protein: CASSQDRFKGYTF.

This clonotype was detected ten times or more. The CDR3 DNA sequence: TGCAGTGCCCGGGACTACATCACAGATACGCAGTATTTT. Translation: CSARDYITDTQYF. This chain links TRBV20-1 with TRBJ2-3, with 7 bases aligning to TRBD2. V was pared by 6 bases and J by 2 bases, with 5 bases of the junction left unmatched. This CDR3 has 13 amino acids. Per germline, CDR1 DFQATT and CDR2 SNEGSKA (reference sequence).

This clonotype was observed at least ten times. The gene calls are TRBV7-2 and TRBJ1-6; D call uncertain. The CDR3 is 12 residues long. V was cut by 5 bases and J by 9 bases, with 8 bases left in between. Germline V lookup: CDR1 SGHTA, CDR2 FQGNSA. The CDR3 DNA follows: TGTGCCAGCAGCGGCAGAGTTTCACCCCTCCACTTT. It yields the protein CASSGRVSPLHF. Variable domain in full (rest from reference TRBV7-2 and TRBJ1-6): GAGVSQSPSNKVTEKGKDVELRCDPISGHTALYWYRQSLGQGLEFLIYFQGNSAPDKSGLPSDRFSAERTGGSVSTLTIQRTQQEDSAVYLCASSGRVSPLHFGNGTRLTVT.

This clonotype has at least ten counts. This sequence joins TRBV9 and TRBJ2-5; D not resolved. The CDR3 has 14 amino acids. Germline V gives CDR1 SGDLS, CDR2 YYNGEE. V was clipped by 4 bases and J by 1 base, with 11 bases between them. CDR3 in DNA: TGTGCCAGCAGCCCCCGGGCAGGCCAAGAGACCCAGTACTTC. Translating gives CASSPRAGQETQYF.